This TCR beta chain was found in a study of T cell repertoires in cytomegalovirus infection. Findings of the study overall: Summed frequency of shared TCR beta families picked out CMV carriers who also had the relevant HLA.

V lost 3 bases, J lost 8 bases, and 20 bases lay in between. In germline, CDR1 is SGHAT, CDR2 FQNNGV. The CDR3 length is 16 residues. This clonotype was observed many times. Its antigen is not identified. MiXCR was run by TCRdb on the reads, yielding one entry per CDR3 protein. The repertoire holds nearly 550,000 distinct CDR3 sequences, with 16% as singletons. Sequencing input: CD8+ T cells from PBMCs. The receptor's source is a human donor in good health (CMV status not recorded). Some clones in this sample may be carry-over from other donors' samples. The J gene is TRBJ2-1, the V gene TRBV11-2, with a possible D match to TRBD1 (5 bases). CDR3 in amino acids: CASSFPAGPSRDEQFF. In DNA, the CDR3 is TGTGCCAGCAGCTTCCCGGCAGGGCCCTCACGCGATGAGCAGTTCTTC.